The entry that follows covers one T cell receptor (beta chain) sequence. No antigen is known for it. These data are taken from a study of T cell responses to AZD1222 COVID-19 vaccine. Turning to the study itself: Pooled in the analysis were second doses at about 4 or about 12 weeks. General study findings and limits: Reportedly, nearly half the spike-specific TCRs target unmutated variant regions. After two AZD1222 doses, spike-specific TCR breadth and depth rose versus day 0. Sampling captured repertoires only after the peak T cell response.

This CDR3 contains 15 residues. The germline CDR1 and CDR2 sequences are MNHEY and SMNVEV (reference sequence). Losses at the gene ends were 8 bases for V and 2 bases for J; bases not matched to a gene: 11. Profiled with immunoSEQ multiplex PCR; TCRdb holds only in-frame clones, not every one. The sample has about 160,000 clones, 91% seen once. This TCR was sampled from an adult in good health. This sequence joins TRBV27 and TRBJ2-7; 8 bases fit TRBD1. The specimen comprised peripheral blood, sampled on day 0 of AZD1222 vaccination. The chain's CDR3 is CASGYSGGFTYEQYF. The DNA for the CDR3 is TGTGCCAGCGGATACTCAGGGGGCTTCACCTACGAGCAGTACTTC.